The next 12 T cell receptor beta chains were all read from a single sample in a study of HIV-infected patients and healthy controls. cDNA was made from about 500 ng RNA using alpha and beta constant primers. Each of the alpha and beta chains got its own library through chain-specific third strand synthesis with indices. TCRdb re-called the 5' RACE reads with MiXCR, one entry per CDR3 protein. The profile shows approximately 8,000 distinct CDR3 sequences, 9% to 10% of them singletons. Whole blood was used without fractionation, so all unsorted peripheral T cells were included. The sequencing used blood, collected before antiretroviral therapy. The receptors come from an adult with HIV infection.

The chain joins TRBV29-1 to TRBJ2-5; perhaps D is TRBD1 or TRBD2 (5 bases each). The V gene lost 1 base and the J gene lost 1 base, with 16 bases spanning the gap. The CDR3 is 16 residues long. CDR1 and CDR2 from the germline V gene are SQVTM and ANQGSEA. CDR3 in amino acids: CSVEGGSGWPQETQYF. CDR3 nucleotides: TGCAGCGTTGAAGGAGGGTCAGGGTGGCCCCAAGAGACCCAGTACTTC.

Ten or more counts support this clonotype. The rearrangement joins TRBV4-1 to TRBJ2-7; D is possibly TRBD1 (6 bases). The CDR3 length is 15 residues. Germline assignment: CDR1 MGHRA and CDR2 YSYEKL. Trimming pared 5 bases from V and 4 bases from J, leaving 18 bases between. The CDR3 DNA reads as TGCGCCAGCAGCTATGTCGCAGGGGCGGGTTACGAGCAGTACTTC. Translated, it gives CASSYVAGAGYEQYF.

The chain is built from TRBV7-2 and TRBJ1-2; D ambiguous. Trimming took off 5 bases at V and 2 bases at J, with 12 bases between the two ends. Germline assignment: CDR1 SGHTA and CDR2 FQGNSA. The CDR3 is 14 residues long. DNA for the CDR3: TGTGCCAGCAGCCCGAGGGCCACAAACTATGGCTACACCTTC. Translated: CASSPRATNYGYTF.

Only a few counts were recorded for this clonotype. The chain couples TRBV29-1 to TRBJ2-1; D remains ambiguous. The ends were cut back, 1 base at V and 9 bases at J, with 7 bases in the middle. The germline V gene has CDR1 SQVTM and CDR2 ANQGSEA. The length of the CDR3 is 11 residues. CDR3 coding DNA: TGCAGCGTTGAAGTCCGGCCTGAGCAGTTCTTC. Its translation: CSVEVRPEQFF.

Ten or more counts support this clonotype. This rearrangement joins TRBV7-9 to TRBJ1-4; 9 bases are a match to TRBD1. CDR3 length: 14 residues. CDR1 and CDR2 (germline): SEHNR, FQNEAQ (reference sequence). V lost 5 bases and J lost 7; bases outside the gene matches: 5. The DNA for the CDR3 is TGTGCCAGCAGCGCCACAGGGGGCGGTGAAAAACTGTTTTTT. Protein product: CASSATGGGEKLFF.

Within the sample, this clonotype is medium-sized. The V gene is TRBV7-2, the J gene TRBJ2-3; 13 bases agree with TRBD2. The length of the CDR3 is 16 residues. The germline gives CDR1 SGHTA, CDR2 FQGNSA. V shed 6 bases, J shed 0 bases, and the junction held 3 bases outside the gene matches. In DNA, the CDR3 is TGTGCCAGCAGTTGGGGACTAGCGGGGAGCACAGATACGCAGTATTTT. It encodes CASSWGLAGSTDTQYF.

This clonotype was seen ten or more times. The CDR3 sequence: CASSIPGAHQPQHF. DNA for the CDR3: TGTGCCAGTAGTATACCAGGGGCGCATCAGCCCCAGCATTTT. This chain joins TRBV19 and TRBJ1-5; D may be TRBD1 (6 bases). V was trimmed by 2 bases and J by 5 bases, leaving 10 bases between them. Germline assignment: CDR1 LNHDA and CDR2 SQIVND (reference sequence). The CDR3 contains 14 residues.

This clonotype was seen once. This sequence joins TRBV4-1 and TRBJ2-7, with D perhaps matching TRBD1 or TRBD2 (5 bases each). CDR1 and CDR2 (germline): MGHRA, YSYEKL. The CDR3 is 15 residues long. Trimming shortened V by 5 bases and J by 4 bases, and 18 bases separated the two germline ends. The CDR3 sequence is CASSYQPGQIYEQYF. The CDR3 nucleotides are TGCGCCAGCAGCTACCAACCGGGGCAGATTTACGAGCAGTACTTC.

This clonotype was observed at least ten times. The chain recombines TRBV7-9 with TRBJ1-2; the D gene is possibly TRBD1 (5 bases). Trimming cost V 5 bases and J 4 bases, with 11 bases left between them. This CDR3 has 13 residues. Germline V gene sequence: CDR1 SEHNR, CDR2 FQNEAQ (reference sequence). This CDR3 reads CASSHRQTYGYTF. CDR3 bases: TGTGCCAGCAGCCATCGACAGACCTATGGCTACACCTTC.

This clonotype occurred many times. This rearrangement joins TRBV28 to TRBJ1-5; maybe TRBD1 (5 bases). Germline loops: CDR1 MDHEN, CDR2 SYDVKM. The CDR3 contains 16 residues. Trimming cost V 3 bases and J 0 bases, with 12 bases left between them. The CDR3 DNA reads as TGTGCCAGCAGTTTGATGTCGGGGGATAGCAATCAGCCCCAGCATTTT. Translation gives CASSLMSGDSNQPQHF.

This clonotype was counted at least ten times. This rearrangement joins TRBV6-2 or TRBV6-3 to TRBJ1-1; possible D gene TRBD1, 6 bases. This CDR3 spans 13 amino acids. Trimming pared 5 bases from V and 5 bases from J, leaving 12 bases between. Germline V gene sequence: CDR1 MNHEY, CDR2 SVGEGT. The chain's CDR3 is CASSPLDSTEAFF. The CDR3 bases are TGTGCCAGCAGTCCCCTGGACAGTACTGAAGCTTTCTTT.

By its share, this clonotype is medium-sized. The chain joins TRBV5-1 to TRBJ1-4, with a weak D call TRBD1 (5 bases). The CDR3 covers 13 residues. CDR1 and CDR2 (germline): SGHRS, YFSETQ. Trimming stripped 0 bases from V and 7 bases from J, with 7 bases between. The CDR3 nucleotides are TGCGCCAGCAGCTTGGAAGGGACTGAAAAACTGTTTTTT. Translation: CASSLEGTEKLFF.